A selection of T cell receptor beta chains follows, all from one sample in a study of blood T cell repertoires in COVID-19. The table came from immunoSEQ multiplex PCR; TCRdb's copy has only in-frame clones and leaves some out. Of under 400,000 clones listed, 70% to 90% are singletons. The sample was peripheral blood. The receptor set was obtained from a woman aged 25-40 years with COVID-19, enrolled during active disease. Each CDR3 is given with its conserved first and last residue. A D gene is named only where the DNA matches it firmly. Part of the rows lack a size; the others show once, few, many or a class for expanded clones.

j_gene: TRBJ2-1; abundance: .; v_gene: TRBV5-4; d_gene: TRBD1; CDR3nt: TGTGCCAGCAGCGGAGGGACAGGGGGCAGGGTGGAGCAGTTCTTC; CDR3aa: CASSGGTGGRVEQFF
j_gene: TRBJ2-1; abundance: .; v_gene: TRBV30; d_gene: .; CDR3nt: TGTGCCTGGAGGGAGAGGCTACCCTACAATGAGCAGTTCTTC; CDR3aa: CAWRERLPYNEQFF
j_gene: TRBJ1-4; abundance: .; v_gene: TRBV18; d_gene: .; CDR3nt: TGTGCCAGCTCACCTCAGACAGGAACTAATGAAAAACTGTTTTTT; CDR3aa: CASSPQTGTNEKLFF
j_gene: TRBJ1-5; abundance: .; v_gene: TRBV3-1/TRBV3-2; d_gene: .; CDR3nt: TGTGCCAGCAGCCAGAGTTCCGGACAATTGAGCAATCAGCCCCAGCATTTT; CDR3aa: CASSQSSGQLSNQPQHF
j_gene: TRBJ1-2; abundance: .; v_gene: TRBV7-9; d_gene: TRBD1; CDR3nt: TGTGCCAGCAGCTTAGCAGGTGCCAGGGGGGAAAATGGCTACACCTTC; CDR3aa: CASSLAGARGENGYTF
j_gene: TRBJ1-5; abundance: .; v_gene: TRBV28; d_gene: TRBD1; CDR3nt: TGTGCCAGCAGACGACAGGGGGCGCGCAATCAGCCCCAGCATTTT; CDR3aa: CASRRQGARNQPQHF
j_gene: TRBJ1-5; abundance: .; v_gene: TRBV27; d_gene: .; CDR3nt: TGTGCCAGCAGTCTGCGGGGTAATCAGCCCCAGCATTTT; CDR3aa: CASSLRGNQPQHF
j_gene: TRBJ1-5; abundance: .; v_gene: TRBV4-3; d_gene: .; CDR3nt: TGCGCCAGCAGCCAAGATCTGAGGACAGGCAATCAGCCCCAGCATTTT; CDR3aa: CASSQDLRTGNQPQHF
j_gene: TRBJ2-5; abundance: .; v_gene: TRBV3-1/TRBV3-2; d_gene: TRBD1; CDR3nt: TGTGCCAGCAGCACCGAATGGGACAGGGTTGACCAAGAGACCCAGTACTTC; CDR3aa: CASSTEWDRVDQETQYF
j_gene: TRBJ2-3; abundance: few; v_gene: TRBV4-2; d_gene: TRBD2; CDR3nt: TGTGCCAGCAGTCAAGGACTAGCGGATGGCACAGATACGCAGTATTTT; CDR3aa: CASSQGLADGTDTQYF
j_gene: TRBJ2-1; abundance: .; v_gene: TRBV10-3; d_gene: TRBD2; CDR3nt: TGTGCCAGCTCCGGGACTAGTGGGGATGAGCAGTTCTTC; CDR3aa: CASSGTSGDEQFF
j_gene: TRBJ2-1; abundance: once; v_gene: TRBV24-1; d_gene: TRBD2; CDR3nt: TGTGCCACCAGGGGTAGCGGGGCCTACAATGAGCAGTTCTTC; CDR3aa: CATRGSGAYNEQFF
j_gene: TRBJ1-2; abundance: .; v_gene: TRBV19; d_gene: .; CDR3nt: TGTGCCAGTAAGGTATTCGCGGAGCATGGCTACACCTTC; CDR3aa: CASKVFAEHGYTF
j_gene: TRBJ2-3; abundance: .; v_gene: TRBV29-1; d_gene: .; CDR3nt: TGCAGTGGGCGGGGATGGGGCACAGATACGCAGTATTTT; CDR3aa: CSGRGWGTDTQYF
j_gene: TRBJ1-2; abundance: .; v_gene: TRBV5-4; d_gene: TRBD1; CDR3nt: TGTGCCAGCAGCCTTAATAGGGGGCGAAGCTATGGCTACACCTTC; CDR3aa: CASSLNRGRSYGYTF
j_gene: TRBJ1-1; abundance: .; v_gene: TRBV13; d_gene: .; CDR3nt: TGTGCCAGCAGCTTAGTAGCCGGGGTGACTGAAGCTTTCTTT; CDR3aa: CASSLVAGVTEAFF
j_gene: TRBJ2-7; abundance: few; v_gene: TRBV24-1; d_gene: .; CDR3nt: TGTGCCACCAGTGATTCCAGATCCTACGAGCAGTACTTC; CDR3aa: CATSDSRSYEQYF
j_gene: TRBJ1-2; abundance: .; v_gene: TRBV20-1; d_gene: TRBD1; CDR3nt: TGCAGTGCTAGTTTGCAGGGGGCGCACCTTGGCTACACCTTC; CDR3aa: CSASLQGAHLGYTF
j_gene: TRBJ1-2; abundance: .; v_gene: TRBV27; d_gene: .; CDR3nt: TGTGCCAGCAGACCCTCAGGGTCAGATGGCTACACCTTC; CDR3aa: CASRPSGSDGYTF
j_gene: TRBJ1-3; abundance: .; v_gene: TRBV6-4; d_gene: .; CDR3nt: TGTGCCAGCACTGACACTAGCTCTGGAAACACCATATATTTT; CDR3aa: CASTDTSSGNTIYF
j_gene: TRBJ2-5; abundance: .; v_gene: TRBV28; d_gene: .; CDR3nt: TGTGCCATTGACGGTGCTCAGCGAAGGACCCAGTACTTC; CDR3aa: CAIDGAQRRTQYF
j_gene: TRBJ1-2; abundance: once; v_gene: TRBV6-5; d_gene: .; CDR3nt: TGTGCCAGCAGTTTCAGTCAAGATGGCTACACCTTC; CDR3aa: CASSFSQDGYTF
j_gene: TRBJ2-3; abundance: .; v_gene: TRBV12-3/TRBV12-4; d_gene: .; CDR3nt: TGTGCCAGCAGGAACGGGGAAGATACGCAGTATTTT; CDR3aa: CASRNGEDTQYF
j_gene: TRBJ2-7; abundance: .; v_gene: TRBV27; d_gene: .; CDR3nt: TGTGCCAGCAGGTTCCTGGGGACGGAGGGCTCCTACGAGCAGTACTTC; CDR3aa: CASRFLGTEGSYEQYF
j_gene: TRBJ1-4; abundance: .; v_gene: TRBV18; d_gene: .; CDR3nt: TGTGCCAGCTCACCTCCTTCCGCGAGCGAAAAACTGTTTTTT; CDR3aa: CASSPPSASEKLFF
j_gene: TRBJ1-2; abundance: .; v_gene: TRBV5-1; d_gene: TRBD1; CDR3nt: TGCGCCAGCAGCTTGGACGGGACAGTAAACTATGGCTACACCTTC; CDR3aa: CASSLDGTVNYGYTF
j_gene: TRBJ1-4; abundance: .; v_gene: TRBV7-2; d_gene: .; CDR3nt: TGTGCCAGCAGGACAGGCCATAATGAAAAACTGTTTTTT; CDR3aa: CASRTGHNEKLFF
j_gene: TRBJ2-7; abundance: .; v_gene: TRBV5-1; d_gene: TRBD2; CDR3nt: TGCGCCAGCAGCTTGCTAGCGGGGGGAGGCGAGCAGTACTTC; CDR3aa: CASSLLAGGGEQYF
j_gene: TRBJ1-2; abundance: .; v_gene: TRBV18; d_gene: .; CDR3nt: TGTGCCAGCTCACCAAATCCGGCGGGTTCGGCCTATGGCTACACCTTC; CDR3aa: CASSPNPAGSAYGYTF
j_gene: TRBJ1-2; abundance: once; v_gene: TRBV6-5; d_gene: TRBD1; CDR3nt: TGTGCCAGCAGTTACTCACCGGGACAGGGGAACTATGGCTACACCTTC; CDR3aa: CASSYSPGQGNYGYTF